This passage covers 20 T cell receptor beta chains from one sample sequenced in a study of cytomegalovirus exposure and HLA in healthy donors. Researchers ran the PCR with 60 Vbeta and 13 Jbeta primers. Here immunoSEQ multiplex PCR was the method, and the copy in TCRdb shows in-frame clones only, minus some. The sample shows around 170,000 clones, about four fifths of them seen only once. What was sequenced was PBMCs. The receptors were gathered from a woman in her forties or fifties in good health and CMV-seronegative.

This chain connects TRBV29-1 to TRBJ2-1; 9 bases map to TRBD2. The CDR3 covers 15 residues. The germline gives CDR1 SQVTM, CDR2 ANQGSEA. V lost 8 bases to trimming and J lost 2 bases; unmatched junction nucleotides: 10. This CDR3 is CSIHPLAGTYNEQFF. In nucleotides, the CDR3 is TGCAGCATCCACCCCCTAGCGGGGACCTACAATGAGCAGTTCTTC.

This chain uses TRBV5-1 with TRBJ1-4; 11 positions agree with TRBD1. The J segment lost 6 bases and the V segment lost 4 bases, leaving 11 bases of the junction unmatched. The CDR3 totals 17 residues. Germline V gives CDR1 SGHRS, CDR2 YFSETQ. CDR3 sequence: CASSISRTGGADEKLFF. The CDR3 DNA follows: TGCGCCAGCAGCATCTCCAGGACAGGGGGCGCTGATGAAAAACTGTTTTTT.

The genes are TRBV19 and TRBJ2-5; D is possibly TRBD1 (5 bases). The CDR3 runs to 14 residues. The V and J ends lost 2 bases and 3 bases respectively, with 10 bases between them. The V gene's germline CDR1 is LNHDA and CDR2 SQIVND (reference sequence). The CDR3 DNA reads as TGTGCCAGTAGTATACAGGCAGGGAAAGAGACCCAGTACTTC. It is translated as CASSIQAGKETQYF.

The rearrangement links TRBV30 to TRBJ1-4; D gene unclear. Deletions cut 3 bases from V and 7 bases from J, with 9 bases between. The CDR3 consists of 12 residues. Germline CDR1 reads GTSNPN; CDR2 reads SVGIG (reference sequence). CDR3 loop: CAWSLAGEKLFF. The CDR3 DNA follows: TGTGCCTGGAGCCTTGCGGGTGAAAAACTGTTTTTT.

The chain carries TRBV7-9 and TRBJ1-4; D gene unclear. V was trimmed by 4 bases and J by 6 bases, leaving 15 bases between them. This CDR3 contains 15 residues. Germline V CDR1 and CDR2: SEHNR, FQNEAQ (reference sequence). The CDR3 spells CASSSGLTPDEKLFF. DNA of the CDR3: TGTGCCAGCAGCTCAGGACTGACGCCGGATGAAAAACTGTTTTTT.

The rearrangement joins TRBV4-1 to TRBJ2-3; the D gene is possibly TRBD2 (6 bases). Germline lookup yields CDR1 MGHRA and CDR2 YSYEKL. The length of the CDR3 is 15 residues. Trimming removed 4 bases at V and 2 bases at J, with 13 bases between. The CDR3 sequence: CASSPRGTYTDTQYF. In nucleotides, the CDR3 is TGCGCCAGCAGCCCCCGGGGGACCTACACAGATACGCAGTATTTT.

The V and J genes are TRBV2 and TRBJ1-1; D remains unclear. With 8 bases removed from V and 3 bases from J, the gap between germline ends came to 19 bases. CDR3 length: 15 residues. CDR1 and CDR2 (germline): SNHLY, FYNNEI. The CDR3 nucleotides are TGTGCCAGCTGCCGGGAAGCCCCCGTTCACACTGAAGCTTTCTTT. It yields the protein CASCREAPVHTEAFF.

The V call is TRBV5-1, the J call TRBJ2-3; TRBD1 aligns across 9 bases. CDR3 length: 16 amino acids. Trimming cost V 4 bases and J 1 base; bases outside gene matches: 7. Germline CDR1 and CDR2: SGHRS and YFSETQ. The CDR3 is CASSRMGQGGTDTQYF. In DNA form, the CDR3 reads TGCGCCAGCAGCCGAATGGGACAGGGTGGCACAGATACGCAGTATTTT.

The V gene is TRBV6-1, the J gene TRBJ1-4, with a tentative D call TRBD1 (6 bases). Germline-derived CDR1 and CDR2 are MNHNS and SASEGT. Trimming removed 6 bases at V and 5 bases at J, with 13 bases between. The CDR3 is 14 residues long. The CDR3 sequence: CASSAKDRNEKLFF. The CDR3 coding sequence is TGTGCCAGCAGCGCTAAGGACAGAAATGAAAAACTGTTTTTT.

This chain uses TRBV9 with TRBJ2-7, with 7 bases identical to TRBD2. This CDR3 is 15 amino acids long. CDR1 and CDR2 from the germline V gene are SGDLS and YYNGEE. The junction had 6 bases not matched to a gene; V was cut back by 0 bases and J by 3 bases. The CDR3 coding sequence is TGTGCCAGCAGCGTAGCTCCGGGGGGTTTCTACGAGCAGTACTTC. This encodes CASSVAPGGFYEQYF. Based on the CDR3 plus reference TRBV9 and TRBJ2-7, the full variable domain is DSGVTQTPKHLITATGQRVTLRCSPRSGDLSVYWYQQSLDQGLQFLIQYYNGEERAKGNILERFSAQQFPDLHSELNLSSLELGDSALYFCASSVAPGGFYEQYFGPGTRLTVT.

This CDR3 is CSVAQGTEAFF. CDR3 sequence (DNA): TGCAGCGTTGCACAGGGCACTGAAGCTTTCTTT. This rearrangement joins TRBV29-1 to TRBJ1-1, with a tentative D call TRBD1 (6 bases). This CDR3 is 11 amino acids long. The V gene's germline CDR1 is SQVTM and CDR2 ANQGSEA. The V end lost 4 bases, the J end lost 4 bases, and 7 bases lay between the germline ends.

Only one count was recorded for this clone. J is TRBJ2-3 and V is TRBV28, with 8 bases identical to TRBD2. With 7 bases clipped from V and 2 bases from J, the junction kept 11 bases outside the gene matches. The CDR3 is made up of 16 amino acids. Germline V gene lookup returns CDR1 MDHEN and CDR2 SYDVKM. CDR3 nucleotide sequence: TGTGCCAGCACGATAGCCGGGAGGGGCGTCACAGATACGCAGTATTTT. This codes for CASTIAGRGVTDTQYF.

J is TRBJ1-5 and V is TRBV2; 10 bases are shared with TRBD1. V lost 4 bases to trimming and J lost 4 bases; unmatched junction nucleotides: 4. Germline V gene data show CDR1 as SNHLY and CDR2 as FYNNEI. The CDR3 totals 15 residues. The CDR3, as DNA: TGTGCCAGCAGTGTGGGGACAGGGGTTAATCAGCCCCAGCATTTT. This gives the protein CASSVGTGVNQPQHF.

This clone has just a few counts. V and J are TRBV2 and TRBJ1-3, with a possible D match to TRBD1 (6 bases). Trimming stripped 10 bases from V and 0 bases from J, with 10 bases between. CDR3 length: 13 amino acids. The germline CDR1 and CDR2 sequences are SNHLY and FYNNEI. Here the CDR3 DNA reads TGTGCCACCGGACAGCTCTCTGGAAACACCATATATTTT. Encoded protein: CATGQLSGNTIYF.

This rearrangement joins TRBV6-6 to TRBJ2-3, with 10 bases lining up with TRBD2. This CDR3 is 15 amino acids long. V was pared by 5 bases and J by 2 bases, with 4 bases of the junction left unmatched. CDR1 MNHNY and CDR2 SVGAGI come from the germline V gene (reference sequence). For the CDR3, the DNA is TGTGCCAGCAGTGGGGGACTAGCGCACACAGATACGCAGTATTTT. Translation gives CASSGGLAHTDTQYF.

The chain is built from TRBV19 and TRBJ1-5; 10 bases are a match to TRBD1. The junction had 1 base not matched to a gene; V was cut back by 0 bases and J by 5 bases. The CDR3 is made up of 15 amino acids. The germline V gene encodes CDR1 LNHDA and CDR2 SQIVND (reference sequence). The CDR3 loop is CASSIEGTGDQPQHF. In nucleotides, the CDR3 is TGTGCCAGTAGTATAGAAGGGACAGGGGATCAGCCCCAGCATTTT.

The J gene is TRBJ2-7, the V gene TRBV10-2; 11 bases agree with TRBD1. After removal of 7 bases from V and 2 bases from J, the junction contained 4 bases not matched to a gene. The CDR3 runs 14 residues. The germline CDR1 and CDR2 sequences are WSHSY and SAAADI. DNA for the CDR3: TGCGCCAGCAAAGGGACAGGGGGAACCTACGAGCAGTACTTC. This translates into CASKGTGGTYEQYF.

J is TRBJ1-3 and V is TRBV6-5, with D perhaps matching TRBD1 (6 bases). The germline V and J ends were trimmed by 6 bases and 4 bases, with 16 bases remaining between them. The CDR3 spans 15 residues. Germline V gene data show CDR1 as MNHEY and CDR2 as SVGAGI. CDR3 loop: CASRSRGARGNTIYF. The CDR3 bases are TGTGCCAGCAGGAGCCGGGGGGCGCGGGGAAACACCATATATTTT.

The chain has TRBV28 and TRBJ1-2; TRBD1 matches at 7 bases. This CDR3 is 17 amino acids long. Trimming at V came to 3 bases and at J to 3 bases, leaving 13 bases not matched to a gene. Germline CDR1 MDHEN, CDR2 SYDVKM. This CDR3 reads CASSLGGGTGEDYGYTF. DNA for the CDR3: TGTGCCAGCAGTTTGGGCGGAGGAACAGGGGAGGACTATGGCTACACCTTC.

The chain is built from TRBV28 and TRBJ1-1; tentative D call: TRBD1 (5 bases). CDR3 length: 14 amino acids. Germline CDR1 and CDR2: MDHEN and SYDVKM. V gave up 8 bases and J gave up 3 bases, with 16 bases separating them. Here the CDR3 reads CASLSLGTYTEAFF. The CDR3 bases are TGTGCCAGCCTATCTCTAGGGACTTACACTGAAGCTTTCTTT.